This TCR beta chain was documented in a study of blood T cell repertoires in COVID-19. Study at large: Sources were T cells, B-cell-depleted T cells, or PBMCs; the material itself was cDNA or gDNA.

Libraries were prepared by immunoSEQ multiplex PCR; TCRdb keeps only in-frame clonotypes and omits some of them. The sample yields some 250,000 clones, 86% seen once. This TCR came from a man older than 75 with acute or convalescent COVID-19. What was sequenced was peripheral blood.

The CDR3 spells CASSPRTGSSYEQYF. The DNA for the CDR3 is TGTGCCAGCTCACCAAGGACGGGAAGCTCCTACGAGCAGTACTTC. This sequence joins TRBV18 and TRBJ2-7; possibly TRBD2 for D (5 bases). Germline CDR1 is KGHSH and CDR2 is LQKENI. The CDR3 spans 15 residues. V was pared by 2 bases and J by 0 bases, with 11 bases between.